The rows below give T cell receptor beta chains drawn from one sample of a study of post-analysis software for immune sequencing data. Each CDR3 protein is one row after TCRdb ran MiXCR on the PCR reads. The sample gives about 540,000 distinct CDR3 sequences, around a third of which show up once; about 6% is in the top ten. Sample: blood. All receptors derive from a girl aged 2-17 years with multiple sclerosis. CDR3s leave out the opening cysteine and the closing phenylalanine or tryptophan.

j_gene,v_gene,CDR3aa
TRBJ1-1,TRBV5-6,ASSYPQGREAF
TRBJ2-3,TRBV11-2,ASRQLTDTQY
TRBJ1-1,TRBV4-1,ASSHLSGQGASNTEAF
TRBJ2-1,TRBV7-3,ASSDGGTQF
TRBJ1-6,TRBV5-1,ASSLQGSSPLH
TRBJ1-2,TRBV5-1,ASSVGDIPNYGYT
TRBJ2-5,TRBV20-1,SARPTVSSQETQY
TRBJ2-3,TRBV20-1,SARGAPADTQY
TRBJ1-4,TRBV7-9,ASSPTGRGEEKLF
TRBJ2-4,TRBV4-2,ASSQELRQVQY